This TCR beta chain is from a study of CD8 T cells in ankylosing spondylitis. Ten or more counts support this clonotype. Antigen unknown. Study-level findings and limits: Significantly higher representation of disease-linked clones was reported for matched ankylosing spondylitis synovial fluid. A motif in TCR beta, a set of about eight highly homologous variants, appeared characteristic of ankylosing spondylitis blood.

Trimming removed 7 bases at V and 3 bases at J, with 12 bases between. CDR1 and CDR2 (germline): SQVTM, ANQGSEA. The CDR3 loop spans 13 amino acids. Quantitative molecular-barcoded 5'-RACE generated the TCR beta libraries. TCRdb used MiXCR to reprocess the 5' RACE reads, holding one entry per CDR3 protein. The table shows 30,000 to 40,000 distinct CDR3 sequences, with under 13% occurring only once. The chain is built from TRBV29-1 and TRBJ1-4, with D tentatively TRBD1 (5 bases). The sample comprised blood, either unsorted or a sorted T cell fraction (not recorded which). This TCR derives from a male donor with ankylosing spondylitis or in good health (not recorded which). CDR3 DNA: TGCAGCGCCGGGACGAATTCTAATGAAAAACTGTTTTTT. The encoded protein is CSAGTNSNEKLFF.